Sequencing of this TCR beta chain was carried out in a study of early T cells in non-severe SARS-CoV-2 infection listed by TCRdb under 2021. Concerning the study at large: Because TCR sequencing was done on bulk RNA from unsorted whole blood, the alpha and beta chains could not be paired. General findings and caveats noted by the study authors: Matching against VDJdb was skewed toward anti-spike CD8 responses, likely underestimated virus-specific expansions, and missed private and CD4 specificities.

CDR1 and CDR2 (SGHRS, YFSETQ) derive from the germline V gene. Here V drops 1 base and J drops 6 bases, and the junction holds 4 bases not matched to any gene. The CDR3 runs 15 amino acids, cysteine and phenylalanine included. Only CDR3 DNA is held: 45 bases, read in frame from base 1. Library generation was performed with 5' RACE. This sample was sequenced with a NextSeq 500. In the TCR library protocol, unique molecular identifiers were attached to individual cDNA molecules to correct for PCR bias and sequencing error. TCR alpha and beta chains were both sequenced, and the abundances of alpha and beta sequences in each sample were closely correlated with each other. In the source study's methods: Decombinator V4 was used to annotate TCR sequences for V gene, J gene and CDR3. TCRs were defined as expanded if a significant change between any two time points was detected under a Poisson model with p below 0.0001. Abundances of TCRs were expressed as counts per million after normalisation to the total number of TCRs sequenced in each sample. TRAV1-2 paired with TRAJ12, TRAJ20 or TRAJ33 defined MAIT TCRs, while TRAV10 paired with TRAJ18 defined iNKT TCRs. A search of VDJdb, accessed on 1 November 2021, was run for TCRs annotated to CMV, EBV and SARS-CoV-2, with TCRs annotated for multiple antigens excluded. TCRdb reran the public reads through fastp at Q25 and MiXCR, keeping productive beta chains. Rows merge per CDR3 protein into single entries with the most common DNA and genes. V and J calls and clone size were set by TCRdb, not the authors. The sample has 40,000 to 55,000 distinct CDR3 sequences on record, less than 15% of them singletons. Jointly, the top ten make up 9.5% to 13% of the sample.

This was a case-control study nested in a cohort of healthcare workers in London, UK, who had nasopharyngeal swab PCR tests and blood samples taken every week. Between 23 and 31 March 2020, the week of the UK lockdown, healthcare workers were enrolled and then followed up weekly for as long as 16 weeks. Ten or more counts support this clonotype. Its antigen is unknown. Base qualities are not provided; no much larger clone lies one nucleotide away. The sequenced material came from whole blood. The sequence links TRBV5-1 to TRBJ2-2; 9 of the junction bases match TRBD1. The clonotype comes from an adult who was a healthcare worker with PCR-confirmed SARS-CoV-2 infection or an uninfected control (not recorded which). The DNA is TGCGCCAGCAGCTTGCCGGGACAGGGAGCCGGGGAGCTGTTTTTT. The translation is CASSLPGQGAGELFF.